This T cell receptor (beta chain) was profiled in a study of blood T cells in healthy people across ages. Across the whole study: T cells yielded about one barcoded beta molecule per two cells through template switching. Study observations and caveats: The study could not conclusively compare naive and antigen-experienced cells, given its unsorted PBMCs. Versus aged donors, long-lived donors had higher diversity and more naive CD4+ cells.

In the case of this clonotype: Antigen specificity is unknown.

The CDR3 runs to 17 residues. CDR1 LNHNV and CDR2 YYDKDF come from the germline V gene (reference sequence). V lost 1 base to trimming and J lost 11 bases; unmatched junction nucleotides: 16. The use of a sample-barcoded 5' primer and a J-beta primer mix characterized a second PCR of roughly 7 to 11 cycles. TCRdb re-derived calls from the 5' RACE reads in MiXCR, one entry per CDR3 protein. The table has approximately 900,000 distinct CDR3 sequences, 40% to 60% seen once. The specimen sequenced was blood. The TCR originated in a man aged 25 to 40 in good health. The chain uses TRBV15 and TRBJ2-5, with 10 bases lining up with TRBD2. The CDR3: CATSRGSGGTVYNEQYF. In DNA, the CDR3 is TGTGCCACCAGCAGAGGTAGCGGGGGGACAGTGTACAATGAGCAGTACTTC.